Listed here are 19 T cell receptor beta chains from one sample, sequenced in a study of beta chain features in type 1 diabetes. The investigators reverse transcribed all of the isolated RNA, so they sequenced expressed TCRB transcripts. TCRdb's table, derived via immunoSEQ multiplex PCR, lists solely in-frame clones and lacks some. The table has 400,000 to 550,000 clones, about an eighth seen once. Sequenced material: naive CD4+ T cells from blood. These receptors all stem from a woman between 18 and 29 years old in good health.

This clone was observed a few times. This chain connects TRBV7-2 to TRBJ2-5; 8 nucleotides agree with TRBD1. J gave up 4 bases and V 5 bases, and 9 bases lay outside the gene matches. The germline V gene encodes CDR1 SGHTA and CDR2 FQGNSA. The CDR3 has 15 residues. The CDR3 DNA is TGTGCCAGCAGCCCGACAGGGGTTTCGAGAGAGACCCAGTACTTC. It codes for CASSPTGVSRETQYF.

This clone was observed a few times. The chain has TRBV14 and TRBJ2-4; weak D call: TRBD2 (5 bases). The V end lost 2 bases, the J end lost 5 bases, and 10 bases lay between the germline ends. The CDR3 has 14 residues. Per the germline V gene, CDR1 is SGHDN and CDR2 is FVKESK. CDR3 protein: CASSQIERENIQYF. DNA of the CDR3: TGTGCCAGCAGCCAAATTGAGAGGGAAAACATTCAGTACTTC.

The rearrangement uses TRBV19 and TRBJ2-1, with TRBD2 matching over 7 bases. Germline trimming cut 4 bases from V and 1 base from J; bases unmatched to any gene: 4. The CDR3 consists of 15 residues. From germline, CDR1 is LNHDA and CDR2 SQIVND (reference sequence). CDR3 in amino acids: CASSSSGASYNEQFF. Written as DNA, the CDR3 is TGTGCCAGTAGTAGCAGCGGGGCATCCTACAATGAGCAGTTCTTC.

The chain uses TRBV29-1 and TRBJ1-5; the D gene is possibly TRBD1 (5 bases). Trimming removed 6 bases from V and 2 bases from J, with 11 bases in between. Germline V gene data show CDR1 as SQVTM and CDR2 as ANQGSEA. This CDR3 region has 13 residues. The CDR3 DNA sequence: TGCAGCGTGGGGACGCTGGGCAATCAGCCCCAGCATTTT. Translated: CSVGTLGNQPQHF. Full variable domain (remainder filled in from reference TRBV29-1 and TRBJ1-5): SAVISQKPSRDICQRGTSLTIQCQVDSQVTMMFWYRQQPGQSLTLIATANQGSEATYESGFVIDKFPISRPNLTFSTLTVSNMSPEDSSIYLCSVGTLGNQPQHFGDGTRLSIL.

The V and J genes are TRBV7-2 and TRBJ1-5; tentatively, D is TRBD1 (5 bases). The V gene's germline CDR1 is SGHTA and CDR2 FQGNSA. V was shortened by 5 bases and J by 3 bases, with 11 bases between the two germline ends. The CDR3 covers 14 residues. CDR3 DNA sequence: TGTGCCAGCAGCGAAAACAGGCTCAATCAGCCCCAGCATTTT. Translating gives CASSENRLNQPQHF.

This clone has just a few counts. This chain joins TRBV5-4 and TRBJ2-1, with 10 bases aligning to TRBD1. Germline V gene lookup returns CDR1 SGHNT and CDR2 YYREEE (reference sequence). The CDR3 totals 16 residues. The trim removed 1 base at V and 5 bases at J, leaving 6 bases unmatched. The CDR3, as DNA: TGTGCCAGCAGCTTGCCCGGGACAGGGGCCGACAATGAGCAGTTCTTC. Translated, it gives CASSLPGTGADNEQFF.

The chain has TRBV5-1 and TRBJ2-1; 12 bases are a match to TRBD2. Per germline, CDR1 SGHRS and CDR2 YFSETQ. CDR3 length: 17 amino acids. Trimming removed 4 bases from V and 4 bases from J; junction bases left unmatched: 9. As DNA, the CDR3 is TGCGCCAGCAGCAAATGGACTAGCGGGATTAGTTACAATGAGCAGTTCTTC. Its protein product is CASSKWTSGISYNEQFF.

This clone was detected a few times. The chain carries TRBV5-1 and TRBJ2-6; 7 bases are a match to TRBD1. Unmatched junction bases numbered 10, after V lost 4 bases and J lost 0 bases. Germline V CDR1 and CDR2: SGHRS, YFSETQ. The CDR3 length is 18 residues. This chain's CDR3 is CASSLRQGTPSGANVLTF. For the CDR3, the DNA is TGCGCCAGCAGCCTCCGACAGGGAACCCCCTCTGGGGCCAACGTCCTGACTTTC.

The chain combines TRBV7-9 with TRBJ1-6; D is ambiguous. The CDR3 length is 12 residues. Germline values: CDR1 SEHNR, CDR2 FQNEAQ (reference sequence). Deletions cut 4 bases from V and 4 bases from J, with 2 bases between. The CDR3 is CASSSYNSPLHF. The CDR3 coding sequence is TGTGCCAGCAGCTCGTATAATTCACCCCTCCACTTT.

This clone appeared once. The chain couples TRBV30 to TRBJ2-7; 8 nucleotides match TRBD1. The V segment lost 5 bases and the J segment 6 bases; nucleotides outside the gene matches: 6. The CDR3 runs to 12 residues. The germline gives CDR1 GTSNPN, CDR2 SVGIG (reference sequence). The CDR3 loop reads CAWGQGVPEQYF. The CDR3 coding sequence is TGTGCCTGGGGACAGGGCGTCCCCGAGCAGTACTTC.

This clone was picked up a small number of times. This chain uses TRBV12-5 with TRBJ2-1; D might be TRBD1 or TRBD2, each matching 6 bases. V gave up 7 bases and J gave up 10 bases, with 14 bases separating them. Looked up from germline, CDR1 is LGHNT and CDR2 is FRNRAP. The CDR3 runs 12 residues. CDR3 in amino acids: CASATRRGEQFF. In nucleotides, the CDR3 is TGTGCTAGTGCTACCAGGAGGGGGGAGCAGTTCTTC.

This clone appeared a few times. The chain recombines TRBV7-9 with TRBJ2-7, with D unresolved. CDR1 SEHNR and CDR2 FQNEAQ come from the germline V gene (reference sequence). The V end was cut by 10 bases, the J end by 2 bases, with 18 bases between. This CDR3 contains 14 residues. The CDR3 protein is CAITRYTATYEQYV. For the CDR3, the DNA is TGTGCCATCACACGATACACAGCCACCTACGAGCAGTACGTC.

This clone was counted between two and nine times. This rearrangement joins TRBV25-1 to TRBJ2-1, with 9 bases fitting TRBD1. The V gene's germline CDR1 is MGHDK and CDR2 SYGVNS. This CDR3 is built from 17 residues. J lost 5 bases, V lost 1 base, and 9 bases had no gene match. CDR3 nucleotides: TGTGCCAGCAGTGAATCTGAGTACAGGGGGCTTGACAATGAGCAGTTCTTC. It encodes CASSESEYRGLDNEQFF.

This clone showed up many times. The chain couples TRBV15 to TRBJ2-1; D remains ambiguous. This CDR3 is 12 amino acids long. V shed 5 bases and J shed 3 bases, with 5 bases lying between them. Germline V gene lookup returns CDR1 LNHNV and CDR2 YYDKDF (reference sequence). The CDR3 reads CATSLDYNEQFF. The DNA for the CDR3 is TGTGCCACCAGCTTAGACTACAATGAGCAGTTCTTC.

The V and J genes are TRBV4-1 and TRBJ1-5; possible D gene TRBD1, 6 bases. V was pared by 3 bases and J by 0 bases, with 12 bases between. The CDR3 extends over 16 amino acids. Germline CDR1 and CDR2: MGHRA and YSYEKL. The CDR3 DNA follows: TGCGCCAGCAGCCAGACAGGCATTAGTAGCAATCAGCCCCAGCATTTT. It codes for CASSQTGISSNQPQHF.

The gene calls are TRBV7-3 and TRBJ2-2; 7 bases fit TRBD2. Trimming took 4 bases from V and 5 from J; bases not matched to a gene: 10. CDR3 length equals 16 residues. CDR1 and CDR2 (germline): SGHTA, FQGTGA. This CDR3 reads CASSYEGGSRTGELFF. In DNA, the CDR3 is TGTGCCAGCAGCTACGAAGGCGGGAGCCGAACCGGGGAGCTGTTTTTT.

The chain recombines TRBV6-5 with TRBJ2-1, with D hard to call. The CDR3 is made up of 15 amino acids. With 0 bases removed from V and 0 bases from J, the gap between germline ends came to 6 bases. Per the germline V gene, CDR1 is MNHEY and CDR2 is SVGAGI. DNA for the CDR3: TGTGCCAGCAGTTACTCCCCTAGCTCCTACAATGAGCAGTTCTTC. Residues: CASSYSPSSYNEQFF.

As to this clone: This specimen includes other DNA sequences encoding the same CDR3. The CDR3 DNA sequence: TGTGCCAGCAGCCTTGTGGGAGCCAATGAGCAGTTCTTC. It codes for CASSLVGANEQFF. V is TRBV7-9 and J is TRBJ2-1; tentatively, D is TRBD2 (5 bases). The length of the CDR3 is 13 residues. V shed 5 bases and J shed 6 bases, with 11 bases lying between them. CDR1 is SEHNR, CDR2 FQNEAQ, per germline (reference sequence). The full variable domain, its missing parts supplied by reference TRBV7-9 and TRBJ2-1, is DTGVSQNPRHKITKRGQNVTFRCDPISEHNRLYWYRQTLGQGPEFLTYFQNEAQLEKSRLLSDRFSAERPKGSFSTLEIQRTEQGDSAMYLCASSLVGANEQFFGPGTRLTVL.

This clone was found a few times. CDR3 in amino acids: CAWSVQGYNEQFF. In nucleotides, the CDR3 is TGTGCCTGGAGTGTACAGGGGTACAATGAGCAGTTCTTC. The chain links TRBV30 to TRBJ2-1; 7 bases agree with TRBD1. The CDR3 extends over 13 amino acids. The J segment lost 4 bases and the V segment lost 0 bases, leaving 0 bases of the junction unmatched. Germline V lookup: CDR1 GTSNPN, CDR2 SVGIG (reference sequence). The variable domain in full, with the rest retrieved from reference TRBV30 and TRBJ2-1, is SQTIHQWPATLVQPVGSPLSLECTVEGTSNPNLYWYRQAAGRGLQLLFYSVGIGQISSEVPQNLSASRPQDRQFILSSKKLLLSDSGFYLCAWSVQGYNEQFFGPGTRLTVL.